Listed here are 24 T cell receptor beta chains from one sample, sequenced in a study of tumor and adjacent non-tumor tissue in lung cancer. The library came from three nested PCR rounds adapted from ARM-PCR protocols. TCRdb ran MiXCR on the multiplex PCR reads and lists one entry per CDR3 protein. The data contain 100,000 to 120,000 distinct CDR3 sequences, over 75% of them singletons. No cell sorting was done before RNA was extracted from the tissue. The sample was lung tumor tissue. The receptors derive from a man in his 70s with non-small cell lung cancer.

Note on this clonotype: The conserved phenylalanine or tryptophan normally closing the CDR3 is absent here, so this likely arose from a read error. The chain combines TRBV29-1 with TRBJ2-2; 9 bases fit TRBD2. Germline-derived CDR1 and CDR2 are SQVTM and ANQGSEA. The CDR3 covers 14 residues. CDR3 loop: CSADAAGGTEELFL. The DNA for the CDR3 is TGCAGCGCTGACGCAGCGGGGGGCACCGAGGAGCTGTTTCTT.

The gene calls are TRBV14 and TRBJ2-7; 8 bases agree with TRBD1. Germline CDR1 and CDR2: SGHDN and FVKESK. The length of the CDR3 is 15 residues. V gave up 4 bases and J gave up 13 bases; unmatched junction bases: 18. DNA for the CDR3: TGTGCCAGCAGCCCCTGGACAGGGATGATCTACGAGGAATACTTC. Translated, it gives CASSPWTGMIYEEYF.

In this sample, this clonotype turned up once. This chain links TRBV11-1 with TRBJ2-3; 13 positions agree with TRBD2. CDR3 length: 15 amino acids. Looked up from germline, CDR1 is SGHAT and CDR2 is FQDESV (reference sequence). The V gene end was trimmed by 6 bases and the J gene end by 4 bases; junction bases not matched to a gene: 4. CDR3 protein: CASSRTSGSSDTQYF. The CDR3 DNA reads TGTGCCAGCAGTCGGACTAGCGGGAGCTCAGATACGCAGTATTTT.

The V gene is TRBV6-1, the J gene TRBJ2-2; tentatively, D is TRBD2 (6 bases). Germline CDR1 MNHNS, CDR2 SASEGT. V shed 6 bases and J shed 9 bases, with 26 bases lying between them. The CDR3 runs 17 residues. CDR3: CASREEGPFTYTRELFF. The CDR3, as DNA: TGTGCCAGCAGGGAGGAGGGACCGTTTACATATACCAGGGAGCTGTTTTTT.

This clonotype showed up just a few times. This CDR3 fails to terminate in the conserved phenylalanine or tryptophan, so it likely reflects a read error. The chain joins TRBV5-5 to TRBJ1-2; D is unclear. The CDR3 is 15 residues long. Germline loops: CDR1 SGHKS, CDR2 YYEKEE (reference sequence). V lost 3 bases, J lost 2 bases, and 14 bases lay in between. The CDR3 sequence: CASSYQHQSNYGYTL. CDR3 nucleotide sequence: TGTGCCAGCAGCTATCAGCATCAGTCGAACTATGGCTACACCCTC.

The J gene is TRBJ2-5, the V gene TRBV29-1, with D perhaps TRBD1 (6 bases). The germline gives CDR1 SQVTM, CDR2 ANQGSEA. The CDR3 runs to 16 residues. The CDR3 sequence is CIAKPYFQTGQETEYF. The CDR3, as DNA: TGCATCGCCAAGCCCTACTTCCAGACAGGTCAAGAGACAGAGTACTTC.

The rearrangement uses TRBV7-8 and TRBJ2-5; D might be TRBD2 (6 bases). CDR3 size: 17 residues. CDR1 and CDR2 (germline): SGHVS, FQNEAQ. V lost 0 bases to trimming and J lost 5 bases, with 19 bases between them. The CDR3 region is CASSLASSGNGGETQYF. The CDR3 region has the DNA TGTGCCAGCAGCTTAGCGTCGAGTGGAAATGGGGGGGAGACCCAGTACTTC. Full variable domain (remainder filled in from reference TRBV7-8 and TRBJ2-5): GAGVSQSPRYKVAKRGQDVALRCDPISGHVSLFWYQQALGQGPEFLTYFQNEAQLDKSGLPSDRFFAERPEGSVSTLKIQRTQQEDSAVYLCASSLASSGNGGETQYFGPGTRLLVL.

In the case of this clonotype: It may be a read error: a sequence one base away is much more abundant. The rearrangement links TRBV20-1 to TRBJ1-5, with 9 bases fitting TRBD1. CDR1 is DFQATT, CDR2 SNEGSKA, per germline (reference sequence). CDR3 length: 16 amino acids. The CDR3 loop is CSARGRTGASSQPQHF. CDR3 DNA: TGCAGTGCTAGAGGCCGGACAGGGGCCAGCAGTCAGCCCCAGCATTTT.

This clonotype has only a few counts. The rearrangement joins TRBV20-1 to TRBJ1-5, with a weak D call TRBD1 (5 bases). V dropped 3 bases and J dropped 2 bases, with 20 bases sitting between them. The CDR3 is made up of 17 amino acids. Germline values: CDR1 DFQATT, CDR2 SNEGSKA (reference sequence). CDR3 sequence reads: CSASMGQRTLGNQPQHF. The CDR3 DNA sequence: TGCAGTGCTAGTATGGGGCAGCGGACTTTGGGCAATCAGCCCCAGCATTTT.

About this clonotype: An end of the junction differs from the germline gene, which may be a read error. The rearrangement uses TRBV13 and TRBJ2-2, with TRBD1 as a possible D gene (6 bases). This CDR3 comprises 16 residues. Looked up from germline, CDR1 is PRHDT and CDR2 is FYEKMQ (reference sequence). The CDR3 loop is CVSSLETGSVTGELFF. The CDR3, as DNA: TGTGTCAGCAGCTTAGAGACAGGTTCGGTCACCGGGGAGCTGTTTTTT.

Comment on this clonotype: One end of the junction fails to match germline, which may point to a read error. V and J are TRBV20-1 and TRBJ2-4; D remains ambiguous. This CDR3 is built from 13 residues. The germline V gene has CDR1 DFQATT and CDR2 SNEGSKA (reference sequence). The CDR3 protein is CIAVKVAINIQYF. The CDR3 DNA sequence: TGCATTGCCGTCAAAGTAGCCATAAACATTCAGTACTTC.

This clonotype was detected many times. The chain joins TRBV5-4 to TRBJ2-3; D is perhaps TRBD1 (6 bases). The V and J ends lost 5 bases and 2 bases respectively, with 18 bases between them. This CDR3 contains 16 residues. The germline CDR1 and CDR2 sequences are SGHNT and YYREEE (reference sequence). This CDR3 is CASRVGLQGNTDTQYF. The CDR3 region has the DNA TGTGCCAGCAGAGTCGGGCTGCAGGGGAACACAGATACGCAGTATTTT.

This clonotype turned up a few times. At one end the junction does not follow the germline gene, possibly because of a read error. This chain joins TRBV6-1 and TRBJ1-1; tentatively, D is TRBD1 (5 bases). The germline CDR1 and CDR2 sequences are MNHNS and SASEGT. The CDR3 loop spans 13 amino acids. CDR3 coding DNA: TGTGCCAGCAGAAGGAACGAGGACACTGAAGCTCTCTTT. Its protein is CASRRNEDTEALF.

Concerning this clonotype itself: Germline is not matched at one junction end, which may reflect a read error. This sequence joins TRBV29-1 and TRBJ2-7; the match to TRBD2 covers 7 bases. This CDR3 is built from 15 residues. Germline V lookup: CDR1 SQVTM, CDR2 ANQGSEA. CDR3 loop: CNVDKRGSRPYEQYF. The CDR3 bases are TGCAACGTTGACAAACGCGGGAGTAGACCTTACGAGCAGTACTTC.

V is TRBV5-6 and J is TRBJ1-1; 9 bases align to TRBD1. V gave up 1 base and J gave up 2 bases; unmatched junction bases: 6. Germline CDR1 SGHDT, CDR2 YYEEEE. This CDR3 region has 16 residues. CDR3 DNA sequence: TGTGCCAGCAGCTTGTTAGGGACAGGGACAAACACTGAAGCTTTCTTT. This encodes CASSLLGTGTNTEAFF.

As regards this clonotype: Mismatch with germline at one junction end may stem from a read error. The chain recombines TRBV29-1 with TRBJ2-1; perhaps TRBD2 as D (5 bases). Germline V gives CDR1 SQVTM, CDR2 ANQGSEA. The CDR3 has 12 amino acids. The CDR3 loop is CSVGRDYSEQFF. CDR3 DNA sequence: TGCAGCGTTGGGCGAGACTACAGTGAGCAGTTCTTC.

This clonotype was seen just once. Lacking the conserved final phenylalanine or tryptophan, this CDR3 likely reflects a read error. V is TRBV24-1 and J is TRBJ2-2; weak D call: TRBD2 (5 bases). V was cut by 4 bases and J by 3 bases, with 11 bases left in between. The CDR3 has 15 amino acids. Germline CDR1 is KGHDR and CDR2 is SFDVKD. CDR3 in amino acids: CATSDREGDTGELFI. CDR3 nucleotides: TGTGCCACCAGTGACCGGGAAGGAGACACCGGGGAGCTGTTTATT.

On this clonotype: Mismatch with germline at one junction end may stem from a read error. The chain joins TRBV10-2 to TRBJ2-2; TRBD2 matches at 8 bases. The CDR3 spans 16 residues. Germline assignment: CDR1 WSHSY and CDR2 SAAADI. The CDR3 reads CSSRPDGGGNTGELYF. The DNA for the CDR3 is TGCTCCAGCAGACCAGACGGGGGGGGTAACACCGGGGAGCTGTATTTT.

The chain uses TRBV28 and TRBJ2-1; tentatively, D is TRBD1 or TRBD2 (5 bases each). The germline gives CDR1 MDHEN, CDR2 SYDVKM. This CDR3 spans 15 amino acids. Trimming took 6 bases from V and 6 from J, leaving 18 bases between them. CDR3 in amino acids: CASSSDGADINEQFF. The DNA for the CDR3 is TGTGCCAGCAGCTCGGACGGGGCGGACATCAATGAGCAGTTCTTC.

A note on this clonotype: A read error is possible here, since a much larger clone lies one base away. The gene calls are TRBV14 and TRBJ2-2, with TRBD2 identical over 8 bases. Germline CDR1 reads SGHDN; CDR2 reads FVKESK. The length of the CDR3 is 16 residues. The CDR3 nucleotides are TGTGACAGCAGCCAGCCGGGACTAGCGAACACCGGGGAGCTGTTTTTT. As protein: CDSSQPGLANTGELFF.

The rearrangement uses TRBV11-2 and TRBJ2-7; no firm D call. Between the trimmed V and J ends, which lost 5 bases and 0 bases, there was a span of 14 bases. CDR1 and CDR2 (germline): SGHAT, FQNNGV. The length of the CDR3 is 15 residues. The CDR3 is CASSPRKEPSYEQYF. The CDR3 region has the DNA TGTGCCAGCAGCCCCAGGAAAGAGCCCTCCTACGAGCAGTACTTC.

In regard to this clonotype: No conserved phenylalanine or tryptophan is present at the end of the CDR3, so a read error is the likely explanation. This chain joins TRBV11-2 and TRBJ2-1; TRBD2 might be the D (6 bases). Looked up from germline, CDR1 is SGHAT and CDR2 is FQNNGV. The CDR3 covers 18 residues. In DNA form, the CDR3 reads TGTGTCAGTAGCCTACATGTGCGGGACTGGGCCTCCTACAATGAGCAGTTCCTC. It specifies CVSSLHVRDWASYNEQFL.

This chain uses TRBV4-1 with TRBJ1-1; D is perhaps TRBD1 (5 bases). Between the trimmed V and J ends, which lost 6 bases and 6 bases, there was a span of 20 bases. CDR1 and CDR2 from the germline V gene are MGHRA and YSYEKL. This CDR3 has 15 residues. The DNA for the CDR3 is TGCGCCAGCAGTCCGGGGACGGCGACTTACTCTGAAGCTTTCTTT. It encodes CASSPGTATYSEAFF.

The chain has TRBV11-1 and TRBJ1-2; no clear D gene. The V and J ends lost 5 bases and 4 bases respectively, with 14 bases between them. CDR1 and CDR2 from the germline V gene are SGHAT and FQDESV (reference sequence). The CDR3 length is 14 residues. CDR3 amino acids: CASSMEREIYGYTF. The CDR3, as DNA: TGTGCCAGCAGCATGGAGAGGGAAATCTATGGCTACACCTTC.